These 22 T cell receptor beta chains share one sample of origin, sequenced in a study of shared clonotypes between healthy human individuals. Assay: immunoSEQ multiplex PCR; the TCRdb copy retains only in-frame clones and omits some. The data contain approximately 2,000,000 clones, approximately 90% of them singletons. What was sequenced was naive CD4+ T cells from PBMCs. Subset described: CD45RA+ positively selected. These receptors originate from a man younger than 35 in good health. Some clones in this sample may be carry-over from other donors' samples.

The table lists this clone with a few counts. The CDR3 is CASSATGAENTEAFF. The CDR3 DNA reads TGTGCCAGCAGCGCTACCGGGGCCGAGAACACTGAAGCTTTCTTT. The V call is TRBV9, the J call TRBJ1-1; tentative D call: TRBD1 (5 bases). The V and J ends lost 3 bases and 1 base respectively, with 13 bases between them. The CDR3 is 15 amino acids. Germline V gene sequence: CDR1 SGDLS, CDR2 YYNGEE.

The chain recombines TRBV5-1 with TRBJ2-2; D not resolved. CDR1 and CDR2 (germline): SGHRS, YFSETQ. Trimming pared 1 base from V and 6 bases from J, leaving 7 bases between. The CDR3 consists of 13 residues. This CDR3 is CASSLSWAGELFF. The CDR3, as DNA: TGCGCCAGCAGCTTGTCATGGGCCGGGGAGCTGTTTTTT.

Comments on this clone: Other DNA sequences in the same sample also yield this CDR3. The chain carries TRBV5-1 and TRBJ2-2; D could derive from TRBD1 or TRBD2 (6 bases each). The CDR3 is 15 residues long. Germline V CDR1 and CDR2: SGHRS, YFSETQ. V lost 0 bases to trimming and J lost 3 bases, with 9 bases between them. DNA of the CDR3: TGCGCCAGCAGCTTGGCCGGGGGCGACACCGGGGAGCTGTTTTTT. Encoded protein: CASSLAGGDTGELFF.

The CDR3 sequence: CASSLNERGTTEAFF. DNA for the CDR3: TGTGCCAGCAGCTTAAATGAAAGAGGGACCACTGAAGCTTTCTTT. This rearrangement joins TRBV7-3 to TRBJ1-1, with D tentatively TRBD1 (5 bases). Germline values: CDR1 SGHTA, CDR2 FQGTGA. CDR3 length: 15 amino acids. V shed 1 base and J shed 4 bases, with 13 bases lying between them.

Concerning this clone itself: Within the sample, other DNA sequences also encode this same CDR3. The DNA of the CDR3 is TGTGCCTGGGGACAGGGTTACAATTCACCCCTCCACTTT. Its translation is CAWGQGYNSPLHF. V gene TRBV30 combines with J gene TRBJ1-6, with 8 bases identical to TRBD1. The CDR3 contains 13 residues. The germline CDR1 and CDR2 sequences are GTSNPN and SVGIG (reference sequence). Germline trimming cut 5 bases from V and 7 bases from J; bases unmatched to any gene: 4.

The V call is TRBV18, the J call TRBJ1-3, with 8 nucleotides matching TRBD1. Germline V CDR1 and CDR2: KGHSH, LQKENI. Unmatched junction bases numbered 4, after V lost 5 bases and J lost 4 bases. The CDR3 covers 14 residues. The CDR3 sequence: CASSIGQGGNTIYF. The CDR3 nucleotides read TGTGCCAGCTCAATTGGACAGGGAGGAAACACCATATATTTT.

The CDR3: CASSPERPTDTQYF. CDR3 bases: TGCGCCAGCAGCCCGGAGCGTCCCACAGATACGCAGTATTTT. The chain joins TRBV5-1 to TRBJ2-3; D is unresolved. Trimming removed 4 bases from V and 2 bases from J, with 11 bases in between. Germline assignment: CDR1 SGHRS and CDR2 YFSETQ. CDR3 length: 14 amino acids.

This clone showed up just once. The chain has TRBV29-1 and TRBJ2-3, with 9 bases aligning to TRBD2. J was trimmed by 2 bases and V by 5 bases; bases with no gene match: 2. Germline V gene sequence: CDR1 SQVTM, CDR2 ANQGSEA. This CDR3 region has 13 residues. The CDR3 is CSVSGRTTDTQYF. In DNA, the CDR3 is TGCAGCGTTAGCGGGAGGACCACAGATACGCAGTATTTT.

This chain links TRBV4-1 with TRBJ2-1; TRBD2 might be the D (5 bases). The germline V gene has CDR1 MGHRA and CDR2 YSYEKL. CDR3 length equals 17 residues. Trimming took off 0 bases at V and 6 bases at J, with 18 bases between the two ends. The CDR3: CASSQDPRRRGSNEQFF. The CDR3 DNA follows: TGCGCCAGCAGCCAAGATCCGCGCAGACGAGGGAGCAATGAGCAGTTCTTC.

This chain connects TRBV28 to TRBJ1-5, with D tentatively TRBD1 (5 bases). There are 14 residues in the CDR3. The V end lost 6 bases, the J end lost 5 bases, and 14 bases lay between the germline ends. CDR1 is MDHEN and CDR2 is SYDVKM in the germline V gene. CDR3 loop: CASRRTPSHQPQHF. In DNA, the CDR3 is TGTGCCAGCAGGAGGACACCTAGTCATCAGCCCCAGCATTTT.

This rearrangement joins TRBV18 to TRBJ2-7, with 7 bases aligning to TRBD2. In germline, CDR1 is KGHSH, CDR2 LQKENI. V lost 6 bases and J lost 2; bases outside the gene matches: 13. The CDR3 length is 16 residues. This CDR3 is CASSASVGSGAYEQYF. The CDR3 DNA sequence: TGTGCCAGCTCGGCTTCGGTGGGGAGCGGGGCCTACGAGCAGTACTTC.

This rearrangement joins TRBV5-4 to TRBJ2-1; perhaps TRBD2 as D (6 bases). Germline CDR1 SGHNT, CDR2 YYREEE (reference sequence). This CDR3 comprises 14 residues. The V end was cut by 3 bases, the J end by 6 bases, with 13 bases between. The chain's CDR3 is CASSWGAGGNEQFF. The DNA for the CDR3 is TGTGCCAGCAGCTGGGGCGCCGGGGGCAATGAGCAGTTCTTC.

The chain employs TRBV18 and TRBJ2-7, with 7 bases that match TRBD1. V shed 4 bases and J 5 bases; nucleotides not matched to a gene: 5. The CDR3 totals 13 residues. CDR1 and CDR2 (germline): KGHSH, LQKENI. CDR3 region: CASSRGTVNEQYF. The CDR3 nucleotides read TGTGCCAGCTCACGGGGGACAGTTAACGAGCAGTACTTC.

The V call is TRBV29-1, the J call TRBJ2-5; 8 positions match TRBD2. From germline, CDR1 is SQVTM and CDR2 ANQGSEA. The V and J ends lost 5 bases and 1 base, in that order; junction bases with no gene match: 3. CDR3 size: 13 residues. CDR3 sequence reads: CSVNGRVQETQYF. Written as DNA, the CDR3 is TGCAGCGTTAACGGGAGGGTCCAAGAGACCCAGTACTTC.

V and J are TRBV6-5 and TRBJ2-1; no clear D gene. Trimming pared 6 bases from V and 5 bases from J, leaving 5 bases between. This CDR3 is built from 11 residues. CDR1 MNHEY and CDR2 SVGAGI come from the germline V gene. The chain's CDR3 is CASRGNNEQFF. In nucleotides, the CDR3 is TGTGCCAGCAGAGGTAACAATGAGCAGTTCTTC.

This rearrangement joins TRBV5-1 to TRBJ2-5, with TRBD2 matching over 10 bases. The CDR3 runs to 17 residues. V was clipped by 1 base and J by 0 bases; unmatched bases: 6. Germline V gene sequence: CDR1 SGHRS, CDR2 YFSETQ. The CDR3 protein is CASSLSTSGLHQETQYF. DNA of the CDR3: TGCGCCAGCAGCTTGTCGACTAGCGGGCTTCACCAAGAGACCCAGTACTTC.

This chain joins TRBV2 and TRBJ2-5; 8 bases line up with TRBD2. The CDR3 totals 16 residues. V dropped 6 bases and J dropped 5; count of bases not matched to a gene: 14. In germline, CDR1 is SNHLY, CDR2 FYNNEI. Here the CDR3 reads CASSEPWTSRPETQYF. CDR3 sequence (DNA): TGTGCCAGCAGCGAGCCGTGGACTAGCCGGCCGGAGACCCAGTACTTC.

Comments on this clone: Other nucleotide sequences from this sample produce the same CDR3. The V and J genes are TRBV7-2 and TRBJ2-7; 7 bases fit TRBD1. V lost 1 base and J lost 4; bases outside the gene matches: 4. CDR1 is SGHTA, CDR2 FQGNSA, per germline. The CDR3 covers 14 residues. CDR3 coding DNA: TGTGCCAGCAGCTTAGAAGGGGGCGCGTACGAGCAGTACTTC. It translates to CASSLEGGAYEQYF. The whole variable domain, remainder taken from reference TRBV7-2 and TRBJ2-7, is GAGVSQSPSNKVTEKGKDVELRCDPISGHTALYWYRQSLGQGLEFLIYFQGNSAPDKSGLPSDRFSAERTGGSVSTLTIQRTQQEDSAVYLCASSLEGGAYEQYFGPGTRLTVT.

Only one count was recorded for this clone. J is TRBJ1-1 and V is TRBV15; 10 bases line up with TRBD1. With V trimmed by 4 bases and J by 6 bases, 8 bases remained unmatched. The germline V gene encodes CDR1 LNHNV and CDR2 YYDKDF (reference sequence). The CDR3 spans 15 residues. CDR3: CATSTRQGAWAEAFF. As DNA, the CDR3 is TGTGCCACCAGCACCAGACAGGGGGCCTGGGCTGAAGCTTTCTTT. Full variable domain (missing parts from reference TRBV15 and TRBJ1-1): DAMVIQNPRYQVTQFGKPVTLSCSQTLNHNVMYWYQQKSSQAPKLLFHYYDKDFNNEADTPDNFQSRRPNTSFCFLDIRSPGLGDTAMYLCATSTRQGAWAEAFFGQGTRLTVV.

The CDR3 spells CASTKGPGNGGNTIYF. The CDR3 region has the DNA TGCGCCAGCACCAAAGGACCGGGAAATGGTGGAAACACCATATATTTT. This sequence joins TRBV5-1 and TRBJ1-3; no definite D call. Germline CDR1 reads SGHRS; CDR2 reads YFSETQ. The CDR3 runs 16 residues. V lost 6 bases and J lost 3, with 19 bases in between.

V gene TRBV6-1 combines with J gene TRBJ2-6; 7 nucleotides agree with TRBD2. Germline lookup yields CDR1 MNHNS and CDR2 SASEGT. The CDR3 covers 13 residues. J lost 10 bases, V lost 4 bases, and 4 bases had no gene match. As DNA, the CDR3 is TGTGCCAGCAGTGTATGGGGGGGGAACGTCCTGACTTTC. It is translated as CASSVWGGNVLTF.

The rearrangement uses TRBV7-2 and TRBJ1-1, with 8 positions matching TRBD1. The germline V gene has CDR1 SGHTA and CDR2 FQGNSA. The CDR3 spans 18 residues. Unmatched junction bases numbered 14, after V lost 0 bases and J lost 5 bases. This CDR3 reads CASSLALLSGGPLTEAFF. The CDR3 coding sequence is TGTGCCAGCAGCTTAGCGCTTCTTTCAGGGGGCCCTTTGACTGAAGCTTTCTTT. The full variable domain, rest sourced from reference TRBV7-2 and TRBJ1-1, is GAGVSQSPSNKVTEKGKDVELRCDPISGHTALYWYRQSLGQGLEFLIYFQGNSAPDKSGLPSDRFSAERTGGSVSTLTIQRTQQEDSAVYLCASSLALLSGGPLTEAFFGQGTRLTVV.